This passage covers 28 T cell receptor beta chains from one sample sequenced in a study of T cell responses to AZD1222 COVID-19 vaccine. TCRdb keeps only in-frame clones here, not all; method: immunoSEQ multiplex PCR. The sample shows under 150,000 clones, 90% of them seen only once. Specimen: peripheral blood, collected on day 0 of AZD1222 vaccination. The receptors were sampled from an adult in good health.

This chain links TRBV2 with TRBJ1-4; possibly TRBD1 for D (5 bases). Germline-derived CDR1 and CDR2 are SNHLY and FYNNEI. V shed 4 bases and J shed 8 bases, with 23 bases lying between them. This CDR3 contains 17 residues. In DNA form, the CDR3 reads TGTGCCAGCAGTGCTAACCACGTGGGGAGGGGTGGAGAAAAACTGTTTTTT. As protein: CASSANHVGRGGEKLFF.

The chain joins TRBV2 to TRBJ1-5, with 11 bases matching TRBD1. The CDR3 runs to 15 residues. The V gene end was trimmed by 4 bases and the J gene end by 4 bases; junction bases not matched to a gene: 3. The germline V gene encodes CDR1 SNHLY and CDR2 FYNNEI. CDR3 loop: CASSGTGGENQPQHF. The DNA for the CDR3 is TGTGCCAGCAGTGGGACAGGGGGCGAAAATCAGCCCCAGCATTTT.

This clone was observed a single time. The chain joins TRBV9 to TRBJ2-5; D remains unclear. From germline, CDR1 is SGDLS and CDR2 YYNGEE. This CDR3 has 16 residues. With 1 base removed from V and 2 bases from J, the gap between germline ends came to 15 bases. The CDR3 reads CASSVIRTQQQETQYF. The CDR3 coding sequence is TGTGCCAGCAGCGTAATTCGGACGCAGCAACAAGAGACCCAGTACTTC.

This sequence joins TRBV5-6 and TRBJ1-1, with TRBD1 identical over 12 bases. The ends lost 4 bases at V and 4 bases at J; junction bases unmatched: 5. CDR1 is SGHDT and CDR2 is YYEEEE in the germline V gene. CDR3 length equals 15 residues. This CDR3 is CASSGGTGGFTEAFF. The DNA for the CDR3 is TGTGCCAGCAGCGGTGGGACAGGGGGCTTCACTGAAGCTTTCTTT.

CDR3 nucleotide sequence: TGTGCCAGCAGTCGGACAGGGCCGTTCACCGGGGAGCTGTTTTTT. Protein product: CASSRTGPFTGELFF. The chain combines TRBV6-5 with TRBJ2-2, with TRBD1 matching 8 bases. The V gene end was trimmed by 5 bases and the J gene end by 4 bases; junction bases not matched to a gene: 6. In germline, CDR1 is MNHEY, CDR2 SVGAGI. The CDR3 length is 15 residues.

In its sample, this clone was seen once. The chain uses TRBV9 and TRBJ2-1; 12 nucleotides match TRBD2. Losses at the gene ends were 0 bases for V and 4 bases for J; bases not matched to a gene: 2. The CDR3 sequence is 16 residues long. CDR1 SGDLS and CDR2 YYNGEE come from the germline V gene. CDR3 sequence (DNA): TGTGCCAGCAGCGTAGGACTAGCGGGAGCGTACAATGAGCAGTTCTTC. This codes for CASSVGLAGAYNEQFF.

The V and J genes are TRBV27 and TRBJ1-2, with unresolved D. CDR1 is MNHEY, CDR2 SMNVEV, per germline (reference sequence). The CDR3 totals 15 residues. Trimming cost V 7 bases and J 0 bases, with 15 bases left between them. The CDR3: CASTPLAQANYGYTF. The CDR3 region has the DNA TGTGCCAGCACCCCCCTAGCGCAGGCTAACTATGGCTACACCTTC.

This clone was seen a handful of times. The V gene is TRBV9, the J gene TRBJ2-3; 12 bases are a match to TRBD2. This CDR3 region has 16 residues. V gave up 4 bases and J gave up 1 base; unmatched junction bases: 4. From germline, CDR1 is SGDLS and CDR2 YYNGEE. CDR3 in DNA: TGTGCCAGCAGCTCCCGGACTAGCGGGGGCACAGATACGCAGTATTTT. Translating gives CASSSRTSGGTDTQYF.

V is TRBV4-1 and J is TRBJ1-4; 7 nucleotides align to TRBD1. The CDR3 extends over 16 amino acids. Germline CDR1 reads MGHRA; CDR2 reads YSYEKL. V shed 4 bases and J 4 bases; nucleotides not matched to a gene: 9. CDR3 coding DNA: TGCGCCAGCAGCCCACGGGACAGAGAGCTTAATGAAAAACTGTTTTTT. Translated, it gives CASSPRDRELNEKLFF.

The chain employs TRBV15 and TRBJ2-7; 9 nucleotides align to TRBD1. The CDR3 loop spans 16 amino acids. Germline trimming cut 3 bases from V and 6 bases from J; bases unmatched to any gene: 12. The V gene's germline CDR1 is LNHNV and CDR2 YYDKDF (reference sequence). The DNA for the CDR3 is TGTGCCACCAGCAGGCCCCCCGGGACAGGGCAATTCGAGCAGTACTTC. Protein product: CATSRPPGTGQFEQYF.

The V call is TRBV4-1, the J call TRBJ2-7; D unresolved. V dropped 0 bases and J dropped 1 base, with 10 bases sitting between them. Germline values: CDR1 MGHRA, CDR2 YSYEKL. This CDR3 is 15 amino acids long. DNA for the CDR3: TGCGCCAGCAGCCAAGATCCCCCAGCTTCCTACGAGCAGTACTTC. Translating it yields CASSQDPPASYEQYF.

V usage is TRBV10-3 and J usage is TRBJ1-5; maybe TRBD1 (5 bases). V was cut by 10 bases and J by 4 bases, with 14 bases left in between. CDR1 and CDR2 (germline): ENHRY, SYGVKD. This CDR3 comprises 13 residues. CDR3 region: CATAVGANQPQHF. CDR3 nucleotide sequence: TGTGCCACCGCAGTTGGGGCTAATCAGCCCCAGCATTTT.

This clone has more than one count but fewer than ten. This chain joins TRBV6-5 and TRBJ1-3; 8 positions match TRBD1. The CDR3 loop spans 16 amino acids. Germline CDR1 is MNHEY and CDR2 is SVGAGI. V lost 2 bases, J lost 5 bases, and 8 bases stayed unmatched. CDR3 DNA: TGTGCCAGCAGTTACGCCGGACAGGGCCCAAGAAACACCATATATTTT. Translated: CASSYAGQGPRNTIYF.

The gene calls are TRBV5-1 and TRBJ2-2; D is unclear. Germline V gene lookup returns CDR1 SGHRS and CDR2 YFSETQ. V dropped 0 bases and J dropped 6 bases, with 6 bases sitting between them. CDR3 size: 13 residues. The CDR3 DNA follows: TGCGCCAGCAGCTTGGATAAGGCCGGGGAGCTGTTTTTT. Translated: CASSLDKAGELFF. Full variable domain (missing parts from reference TRBV5-1 and TRBJ2-2): KAGVTQTPRYLIKTRGQQVTLSCSPISGHRSVSWYQQTPGQGLQFLFEYFSETQRNKGNFPGRFSGRQFSNSRSEMNVSTLELGDSALYLCASSLDKAGELFFGEGSRLTVL.

The gene calls are TRBV7-8 and TRBJ2-7; 9 bases fit TRBD1. The trim removed 5 bases at V and 5 bases at J, leaving 7 bases unmatched. The germline V gene has CDR1 SGHVS and CDR2 FQNEAQ. This CDR3 has 14 residues. The CDR3 sequence is CASSPGTGIHEQYF. In nucleotides, the CDR3 is TGTGCCAGCAGCCCCGGGACAGGGATCCACGAGCAGTACTTC.

V gene TRBV7-2 combines with J gene TRBJ2-3; D may correspond to TRBD1 or TRBD2 (5 bases each). CDR1 and CDR2 (germline): SGHTA, FQGNSA. V was pared by 2 bases and J by 1 base, with 10 bases between. This CDR3 spans 15 amino acids. The CDR3 sequence is CASSLPGRGTDTQYF. CDR3 coding DNA: TGTGCCAGCAGCTTACCGGGACGGGGCACAGATACGCAGTATTTT.

The chain employs TRBV3-1 (or the pseudogene TRBV3-2) and TRBJ2-5; maybe TRBD1 (5 bases). V shed 0 bases and J shed 7 bases, with 15 bases lying between them. Germline CDR1 and CDR2: LGHDT and YNNKEL (reference sequence). The CDR3 extends over 15 amino acids. The CDR3 is CASSQDFGQRGTQYF. Written as DNA, the CDR3 is TGTGCCAGCAGCCAAGATTTCGGCCAAAGGGGGACCCAGTACTTC.

The gene calls are TRBV5-1 and TRBJ2-7; 10 positions agree with TRBD2. CDR1 and CDR2 from the germline V gene are SGHRS and YFSETQ. Losses at the gene ends were 4 bases for V and 2 bases for J; bases not matched to a gene: 6. There are 15 residues in the CDR3. DNA for the CDR3: TGCGCCAGCAGCCCCCGACTAGCGGGTCCCTACGAGCAGTACTTC. Protein sequence: CASSPRLAGPYEQYF.

This clone was recorded only once. This chain uses TRBV27 with TRBJ2-1; D not resolved. The CDR3 spans 13 residues. Trimming left V 3 bases short and J 6 bases short, with 9 bases between. Germline CDR1 and CDR2: MNHEY and SMNVEV (reference sequence). The CDR3 protein is CASSLGPLNEQFF. The DNA for the CDR3 is TGTGCCAGCAGTTTGGGTCCCCTCAATGAGCAGTTCTTC.

This rearrangement joins TRBV6-4 to TRBJ2-3; a weak D match, TRBD2 (6 bases). The V end lost 2 bases, the J end lost 2 bases, and 26 bases lay between the germline ends. The CDR3 runs to 20 residues. Germline V gives CDR1 MRHNA, CDR2 SNTAGT. CDR3 loop: CASSDGAGLVRETLTDTQYF. In DNA form, the CDR3 reads TGTGCCAGCAGTGACGGAGCAGGGCTGGTACGGGAGACTCTCACAGATACGCAGTATTTT.

This chain connects TRBV6-2 or TRBV6-3 to TRBJ1-1, with D unclear. Between the trimmed V and J ends, which lost 2 bases and 0 bases, there was a span of 7 bases. This CDR3 has 14 amino acids. Germline lookup yields CDR1 MNHEY and CDR2 SVGEGT. The CDR3 DNA follows: TGTGCCAGCAGTTACGCTCTCGTGAACACTGAAGCTTTCTTT. Amino acids: CASSYALVNTEAFF.

Here the CDR3 reads CASSLDGNQPQHF. The CDR3 nucleotides read TGTGCCAGCTCGTTAGATGGCAATCAGCCCCAGCATTTT. The J gene is TRBJ1-5, the V gene TRBV18, with D hard to call. V was shortened by 6 bases and J by 2 bases, with 8 bases between the two germline ends. Germline CDR1 and CDR2: KGHSH and LQKENI. The CDR3 runs 13 residues.

The chain employs TRBV7-9 and TRBJ2-7; D might be TRBD1 (5 bases). Per the germline V gene, CDR1 is SEHNR and CDR2 is FQNEAQ (reference sequence). The germline V and J ends were trimmed by 5 bases and 2 bases, with 7 bases remaining between them. This CDR3 has 12 residues. The CDR3: CASSLGAYEQYF. In DNA, the CDR3 is TGTGCCAGCAGCCTAGGGGCCTACGAGCAGTACTTC.

The V call is TRBV10-2, the J call TRBJ1-5; TRBD1 is a possible D gene (6 bases). V lost 0 bases to trimming and J lost 7 bases, with 19 bases between them. This CDR3 has 17 residues. Germline V gives CDR1 WSHSY, CDR2 SAAADI. CDR3 region: CASSESPFRQARQPQHF. DNA for the CDR3: TGCGCCAGCAGTGAGTCGCCCTTTAGACAGGCTAGACAGCCCCAGCATTTT.

This chain uses TRBV5-1 with TRBJ2-7, with 9 bases matching TRBD1. CDR1 is SGHRS, CDR2 YFSETQ, per germline. Losses at the gene ends were 4 bases for V and 0 bases for J; bases not matched to a gene: 2. The CDR3 length is 14 residues. CDR3 bases: TGCGCCAGCAGCGTGGGACAGGGCTCCTACGAGCAGTACTTC. This gives the protein CASSVGQGSYEQYF.

In the case of this clone: This specimen includes other DNA sequences encoding the same CDR3. Here the CDR3 reads CASSPSLSNQPQHF. The CDR3 bases are TGTGCCAGCTCACCAAGTCTTAGCAATCAGCCCCAGCATTTT. The chain combines TRBV18 with TRBJ1-5; no reliable D call. Trimming cost V 2 bases and J 0 bases, with 5 bases left between them. The CDR3 runs 14 residues. CDR1 and CDR2 from the germline V gene are KGHSH and LQKENI.

This chain connects TRBV9 to TRBJ2-7; possibly TRBD2 for D (6 bases). V dropped 4 bases and J dropped 6 bases, with 11 bases sitting between them. The CDR3 has 12 residues. CDR1 is SGDLS and CDR2 is YYNGEE in the germline V gene. This CDR3 reads CASSPGSGEQYF. The CDR3 region has the DNA TGTGCCAGCAGCCCCGGGAGCGGCGAGCAGTACTTC.

This clone occurred a few times. The same CDR3 arises from other DNA sequences in this sample as well. This CDR3 reads CASSERYSNQPQHF. The CDR3 DNA sequence: TGTGCCAGCAGTGAACGGTATAGCAATCAGCCCCAGCATTTT. V and J are TRBV6-1 and TRBJ1-5; D remains ambiguous. The CDR3 contains 14 residues. Trimming took 2 bases from V and 0 from J, leaving 5 bases between them. Germline assignment: CDR1 MNHNS and CDR2 SASEGT.